This T cell receptor beta chain was sequenced during a study of chemoradiotherapy in HPV16-positive cancers. TCRdb's copy holds only in-frame clones and misses some; the assay was immunoSEQ multiplex PCR. The sample carries under 20,000 clones, 84% recorded once. The sample consisted of blood, taken from a patient who underwent chemoradiotherapy. The sequence was obtained from a human donor with HPV-associated anogenital cancer.

The CDR3 sequence: CASSLNSPMGTEAFF. CDR3 bases: TGCGCCAGCAGCTTAAATTCCCCGATGGGAACTGAAGCTTTCTTT. This chain links TRBV5-1 with TRBJ1-1; D is ambiguous. V shed 2 bases and J shed 5 bases, with 16 bases lying between them. This CDR3 is 15 amino acids long. Germline CDR1 reads SGHRS; CDR2 reads YFSETQ.